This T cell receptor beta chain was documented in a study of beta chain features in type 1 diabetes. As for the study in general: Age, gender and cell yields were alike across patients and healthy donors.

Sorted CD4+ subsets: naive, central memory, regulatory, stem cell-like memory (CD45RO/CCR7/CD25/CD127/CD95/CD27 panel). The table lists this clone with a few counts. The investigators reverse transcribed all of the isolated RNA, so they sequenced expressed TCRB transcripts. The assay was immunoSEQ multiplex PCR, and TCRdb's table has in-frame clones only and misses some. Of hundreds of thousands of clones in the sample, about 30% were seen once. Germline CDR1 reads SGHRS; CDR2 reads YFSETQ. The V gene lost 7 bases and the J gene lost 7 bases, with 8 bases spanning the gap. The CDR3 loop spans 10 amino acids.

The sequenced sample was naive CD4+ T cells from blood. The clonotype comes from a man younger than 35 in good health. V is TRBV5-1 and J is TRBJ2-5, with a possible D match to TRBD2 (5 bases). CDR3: CASGEGTQYF. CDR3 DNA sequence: TGCGCCAGCGGCGAGGGGACCCAGTACTTC.